This record covers a single TCR beta chain. The sample is drawn from a study of control samples from healthy donors and cancer patients. This CDR3 has 15 residues. V lost 1 base to trimming and J lost 2 bases, with 11 bases between them. Germline V gene data show CDR1 as SGHNT and CDR2 as YYREEE (reference sequence). Some clones are missing from TCRdb's copy, which holds only in-frame ones; the method was immunoSEQ multiplex PCR. The profile shows 100,000 to 150,000 clones, 70% to 90% of them singletons. Sequencing input: blood. V gene TRBV5-4 combines with J gene TRBJ2-3; D is tentatively TRBD1 or TRBD2 (5 bases each). This TCR derives from a man in his fifties in good health. CDR3: CASSLRDLITDTQYF. CDR3 bases: TGTGCCAGCAGCTTGAGGGACCTAATCACAGATACGCAGTATTTT.